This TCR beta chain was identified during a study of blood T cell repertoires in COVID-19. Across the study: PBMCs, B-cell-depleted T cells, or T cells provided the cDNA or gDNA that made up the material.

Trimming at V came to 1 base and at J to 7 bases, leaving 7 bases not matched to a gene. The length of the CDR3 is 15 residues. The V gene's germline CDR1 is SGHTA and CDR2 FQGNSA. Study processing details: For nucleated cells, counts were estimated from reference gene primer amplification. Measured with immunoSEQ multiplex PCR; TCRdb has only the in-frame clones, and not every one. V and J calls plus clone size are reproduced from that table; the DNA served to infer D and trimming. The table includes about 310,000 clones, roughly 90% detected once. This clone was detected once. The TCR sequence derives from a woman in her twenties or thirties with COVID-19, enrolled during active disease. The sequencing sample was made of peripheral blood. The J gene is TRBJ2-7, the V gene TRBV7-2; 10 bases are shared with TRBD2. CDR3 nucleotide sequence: TGTGCCAGCAGCTTAGTCCTAGCGGGAGTCAATGAGCAGTACTTC. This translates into CASSLVLAGVNEQYF.